The T cell receptor (beta chain) under discussion was sequenced for a study of blood T cell repertoires in COVID-19 (dated by TCRdb to about 2020). In the study overall: Samples covering the acute and convalescent phases of COVID-19 were provided by collaborators in the United States, Italy and Spain. The prospective study material was composed of cDNA or gDNA derived from T cells, B-cell-depleted T cells, or PBMCs. The dataset comprised deeply sampled blood TCRbeta repertoires from subjects exposed to, actively infected with, or recovered from COVID-19. A freely available public database, intended as a resource for researchers studying the immune response to SARS-CoV-2, is where the repertoires were released. Samples came from the ongoing ImmuneRACE study (first 160 participants) plus 1,254 subjects from 6 global collaborators. Sample metadata almost always included a de-identified subject ID, COVID-19 status, age in years and sex. Where HLA class I and class II types were available, the types were taken from metadata supplied by the sample provider, not from assay-based typing.

The immunoSEQ Assay, a bias-controlled multiplex PCR, was used to amplify TCRbeta CDR3 regions from genomic DNA. Under the source paper's analysis protocol: Within the assay, amplification of reference gene primers was used to estimate how many nucleated cells each sample contained. To quantify the absolute abundance of each unique TCRbeta CDR3 rearrangement, sequence reads were collapsed and filtered. For each sample, productive Simpson clonality was calculated as the square root of Simpson's diversity index over productive rearrangements. Here the immuneACCESS table is served through TCRdb, limited to in-frame sequences with V and J called. Missing clones are a known gap in these copies; in checked studies unresolved V genes cover under half, and the rest lacks a known reason. V, J and clone size reflect that table, while D and trimming were determined from the DNA. The sample records about 50,000 clones, 86% of which are singletons. The ten largest clones represent roughly 2.1% of the sample.

In regard to this clone: Its cognate antigen has yet to be identified. Base qualities are not recorded, but no much larger clone differs from it by a single base.

Overall study outcomes, separate from this receptor: The quantity of clinical and demographic metadata differed by source and by participant and was supplied without curation.

Each collaborating institution followed its own protocols to collect whole blood in K2EDTA tubes. For TCRbeta analysis, collaborators shipped samples in one of three forms: frozen whole blood, isolated PBMCs, or DNA extracted from either of those sample types. This sequence originates from a woman between 55 and 75 years old with acute or convalescent COVID-19. What was sequenced was peripheral blood.

The CDR3 region has the sequence CASGLSGGSSDTQYF. The base sequence is TGTGCTAGTGGTTTGTCGGGGGGTTCTTCAGATACGCAGTATTTT. This chain is built from TRBV12-5 and TRBJ2-3, and 7 bases in between align with TRBD2. Reading from cysteine to phenylalanine, the CDR3 counts 15 amino acids. Of the read, only the CDR3 DNA is kept; its 45 bases are in frame from base 1. The germline V gene sets CDR1 to LGHNT and CDR2 to FRNRAP. Compared with germline, V lacks 2 bases and J lacks 4 bases; bases without a gene match: 6.